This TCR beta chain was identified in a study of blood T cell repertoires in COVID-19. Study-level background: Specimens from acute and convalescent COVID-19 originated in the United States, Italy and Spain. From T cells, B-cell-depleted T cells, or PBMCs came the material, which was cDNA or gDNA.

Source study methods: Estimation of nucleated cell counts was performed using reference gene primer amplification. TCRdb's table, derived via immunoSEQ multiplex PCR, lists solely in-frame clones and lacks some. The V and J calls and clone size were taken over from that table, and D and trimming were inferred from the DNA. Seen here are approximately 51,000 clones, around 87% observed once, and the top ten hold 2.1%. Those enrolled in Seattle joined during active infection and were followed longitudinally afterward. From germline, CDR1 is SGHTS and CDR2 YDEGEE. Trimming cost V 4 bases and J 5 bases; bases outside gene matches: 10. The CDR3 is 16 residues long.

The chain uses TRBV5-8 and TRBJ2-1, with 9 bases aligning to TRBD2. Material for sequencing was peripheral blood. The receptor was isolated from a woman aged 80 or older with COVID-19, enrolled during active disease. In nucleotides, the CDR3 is TGTGCCAGCAGCCGCGCACCGGGACTAGCCGACAATGAGCAGTTCTTC. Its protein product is CASSRAPGLADNEQFF.